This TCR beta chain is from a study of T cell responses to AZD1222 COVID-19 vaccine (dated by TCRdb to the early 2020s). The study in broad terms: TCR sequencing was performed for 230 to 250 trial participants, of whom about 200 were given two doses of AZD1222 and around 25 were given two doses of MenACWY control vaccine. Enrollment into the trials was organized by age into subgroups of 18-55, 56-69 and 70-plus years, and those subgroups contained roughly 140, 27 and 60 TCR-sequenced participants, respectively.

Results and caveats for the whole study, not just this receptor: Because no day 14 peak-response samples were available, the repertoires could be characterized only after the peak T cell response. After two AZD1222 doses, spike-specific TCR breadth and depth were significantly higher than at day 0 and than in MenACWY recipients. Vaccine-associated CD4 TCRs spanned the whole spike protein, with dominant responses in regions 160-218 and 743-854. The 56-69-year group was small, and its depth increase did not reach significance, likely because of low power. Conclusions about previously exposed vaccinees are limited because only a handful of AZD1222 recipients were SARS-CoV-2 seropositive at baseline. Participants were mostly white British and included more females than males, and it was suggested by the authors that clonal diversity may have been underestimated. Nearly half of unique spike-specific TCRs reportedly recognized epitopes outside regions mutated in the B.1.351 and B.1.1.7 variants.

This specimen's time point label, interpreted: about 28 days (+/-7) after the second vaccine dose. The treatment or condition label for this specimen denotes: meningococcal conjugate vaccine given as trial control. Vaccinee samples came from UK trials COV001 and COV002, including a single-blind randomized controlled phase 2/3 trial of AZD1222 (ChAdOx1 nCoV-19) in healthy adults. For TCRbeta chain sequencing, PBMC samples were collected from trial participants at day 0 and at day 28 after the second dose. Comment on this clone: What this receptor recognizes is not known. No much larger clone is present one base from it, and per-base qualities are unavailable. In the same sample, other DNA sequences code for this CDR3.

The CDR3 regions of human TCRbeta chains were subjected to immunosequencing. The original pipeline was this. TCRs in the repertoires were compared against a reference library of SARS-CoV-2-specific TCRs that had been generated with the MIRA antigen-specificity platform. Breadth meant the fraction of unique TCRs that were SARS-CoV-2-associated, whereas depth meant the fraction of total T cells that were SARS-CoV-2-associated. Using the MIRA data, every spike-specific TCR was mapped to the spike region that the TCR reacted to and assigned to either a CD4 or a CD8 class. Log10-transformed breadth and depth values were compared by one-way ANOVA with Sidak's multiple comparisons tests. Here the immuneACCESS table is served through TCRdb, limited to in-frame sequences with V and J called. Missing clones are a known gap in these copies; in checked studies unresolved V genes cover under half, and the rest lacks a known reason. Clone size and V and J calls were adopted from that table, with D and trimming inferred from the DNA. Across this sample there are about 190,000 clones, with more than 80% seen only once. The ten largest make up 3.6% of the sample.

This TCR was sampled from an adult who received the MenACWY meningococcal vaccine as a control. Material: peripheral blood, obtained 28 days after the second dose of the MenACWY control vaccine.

The sequenced DNA is TGTGCCAGCAGCTTAGGACTGAACACTGAAGCTTTCTTT. It encodes CASSLGLNTEAFF. The receptor chain draws on TRBV11-2 and TRBJ1-1, with no reliable assignment of the D segment. The CDR3, cysteine through phenylalanine, is 13 amino acids long. Only the CDR3 portion is preserved as DNA: 39 bases, with reading frame beginning at the first base. The V and J ends are trimmed by 1 base and 0 bases, leaving 3 bases between them. The germline V gene provides CDR1 SGHAT and CDR2 FQNNGV.